The 18 T cell receptor beta chains below were found in one sample sequenced in a study of read filtering for tumor transcriptome and immune sequencing. The library was built from 400 ng RNA with molecular barcoded adaptors for alpha/delta and beta/gamma chains. From the reads, TCRdb called clonotypes with MiXCR, one entry per CDR3 protein. Among about 38,000 distinct CDR3 sequences listed, around 15% were seen once. Sequencing was done on a sample of a population of CD138-negative cells sorted from bone marrow. All receptors come from a donor at least 40 years old with multiple myeloma.

This clonotype was observed at least ten times. The V call is TRBV6-5, the J call TRBJ2-1; 11 bases align to TRBD2. The germline V gene has CDR1 MNHEY and CDR2 SVGAGI. V shed 2 bases and J 4 bases; nucleotides not matched to a gene: 1. The length of the CDR3 is 15 residues. Written as DNA, the CDR3 is TGTGCCAGCAGTTACCGGACTAGCGGGTACAATGAGCAGTTCTTC. Its protein is CASSYRTSGYNEQFF.

In this sample, this clonotype is medium-sized. The V call is TRBV20-1, the J call TRBJ1-4; D perhaps matches TRBD1 (5 bases). The CDR3 is 16 amino acids. Trimming stripped 5 bases from V and 0 bases from J, with 16 bases between. From germline, CDR1 is DFQATT and CDR2 SNEGSKA (reference sequence). For the CDR3, the DNA is TGCAGTGCTCGAACGACAGCGGTTCCAACTAATGAAAAACTGTTTTTT. It codes for CSARTTAVPTNEKLFF.

This clonotype was seen at least ten times. The chain combines TRBV28 with TRBJ2-7; D may match TRBD1 or TRBD2 (5 bases each). The CDR3 covers 12 residues. Germline V CDR1 and CDR2: MDHEN, SYDVKM. Trimming cost V 3 bases and J 12 bases, with 15 bases left between them. The DNA of the CDR3 is TGTGCCAGCAGTTTCCGAGGGACCCGGAGGTACTTC. Protein: CASSFRGTRRYF.

Of note for this clonotype: This may be a read error, as it is one base from a much larger clone. This chain connects TRBV6-2 or TRBV6-3 to TRBJ2-2; tentatively, D is TRBD2 (5 bases). The CDR3 runs 14 residues. Germline CDR1 MNHEY, CDR2 SVGEGT. CDR3 residues: CASSYQRNTGELSF. For the CDR3, the DNA is TGTGCCAGCAGTTACCAGCGGAACACCGGGGAGCTGTCTTTT.

Ten or more counts support this clonotype. The rearrangement joins TRBV20-1 to TRBJ1-5, with D unresolved. Per germline, CDR1 DFQATT and CDR2 SNEGSKA (reference sequence). Between the trimmed V and J ends, which lost 0 bases and 7 bases, there was a span of 7 bases. The CDR3 totals 12 residues. CDR3 in amino acids: CSARDWQQPQHF. CDR3 DNA: TGCAGTGCTAGAGATTGGCAGCAGCCCCAGCATTTT.

Turning to this clonotype: Compared with germline, one end of the junction differs, possibly owing to a read error. This CDR3 reads CSASSGDTGGLFF. The CDR3 DNA sequence: TGCAGTGCTAGCTCCGGGGACACCGGGGGGCTGTTTTTT. The gene calls are TRBV20-1 and TRBJ2-2; D may be TRBD1 or TRBD2 (6 bases each). The CDR3 has 13 residues. The V gene's germline CDR1 is DFQATT and CDR2 SNEGSKA (reference sequence).

This clonotype was recorded many times. This chain links TRBV28 with TRBJ2-5, with 9 bases aligning to TRBD1. Germline V gives CDR1 MDHEN, CDR2 SYDVKM. V lost 4 bases to trimming and J lost 5 bases; unmatched junction nucleotides: 5. The length of the CDR3 is 14 residues. DNA for the CDR3: TGTGCCAGCAGTTCCCGGACAGGGGCGGAGACCCAGTACTTC. Translation gives CASSSRTGAETQYF.

There are many counts of this clonotype. A read error may explain this, as a much larger clone is one base away. V usage is TRBV5-1 and J usage is TRBJ2-1; no clear D gene. V was cut by 2 bases and J by 2 bases, with 20 bases left in between. CDR3 length: 18 residues. Germline V gene lookup returns CDR1 SGHRS and CDR2 YFSETQ. The CDR3, as DNA: TGCGCCAGCAGCTTCGCCAACCAGTTATGGAGCCCCTACAATGAGCAGTTCTTC. Translation: CASSFANQLWSPYNEQFF. The whole variable domain, remainder taken from reference TRBV5-1 and TRBJ2-1, is KAGVTQTPRYLIKTRGQQVTLSCSPISGHRSVSWYQQTPGQGLQFLFEYFSETQRNKGNFPGRFSGRQFSNSRSEMNVSTLELGDSALYLCASSFANQLWSPYNEQFFGPGTRLTVL.

This clonotype has just a few counts. A much larger clone lies a single base off, so this may be a read error. The J gene is TRBJ1-5, the V gene TRBV7-2; D gene uncertain. There are 14 residues in the CDR3. CDR1 is SGHTA and CDR2 is FQGNSA in the germline V gene. CDR3 sequence reads: CASGLKGYDQPQHF. Here the CDR3 DNA reads TGTGCCAGCGGCTTAAAGGGCTACGATCAGCCCCAGCATTTT.

This clonotype came up many times. The chain employs TRBV20-1 and TRBJ1-1; D is uncertain. CDR3 size: 15 residues. Trimming left V 4 bases short and J 3 bases short, with 18 bases between. CDR1 and CDR2 (germline): DFQATT, SNEGSKA (reference sequence). The CDR3 DNA sequence: TGCAGTGCTAACGGTTTTCTAGGAAGGGACACTGAAGCTTTCTTT. It is translated as CSANGFLGRDTEAFF.

This clonotype was found many times. The chain couples TRBV29-1 to TRBJ1-4; no definite D call. CDR1 is SQVTM and CDR2 is ANQGSEA in the germline V gene. The V end was cut by 7 bases, the J end by 7 bases, with 16 bases between. The CDR3 is made up of 13 amino acids. CDR3 region: CSADNGKGEKLFF. CDR3 sequence (DNA): TGCAGCGCTGATAACGGGAAGGGTGAAAAACTGTTTTTT.

This clonotype was counted at least ten times. The chain couples TRBV11-2 to TRBJ2-1; 10 bases are shared with TRBD2. The V gene end was trimmed by 6 bases and the J gene end by 8 bases; junction bases not matched to a gene: 10. CDR3 length equals 15 residues. Germline assignment: CDR1 SGHAT and CDR2 FQNNGV. CDR3 loop: CASSQGLAAQDEQFF. The CDR3 DNA reads TGTGCCAGCAGTCAAGGACTAGCGGCCCAGGATGAGCAGTTCTTC.

The sample holds many counts of this clonotype. The V gene is TRBV5-1, the J gene TRBJ1-1; tentatively, D is TRBD1 (5 bases). The CDR3 has 16 residues. The germline V gene encodes CDR1 SGHRS and CDR2 YFSETQ. Trimming cost V 5 bases and J 2 bases, with 19 bases left between them. In nucleotides, the CDR3 is TGCGCCAGCAGTCAAAAGACCCAGGGCGGAAACACTGAAGCTTTCTTT. It codes for CASSQKTQGGNTEAFF.

This clonotype was seen many times. The chain recombines TRBV9 with TRBJ2-2; D uncertain. Trimming cost V 4 bases and J 0 bases, with 10 bases left between them. Germline-derived CDR1 and CDR2 are SGDLS and YYNGEE. This CDR3 contains 15 residues. The CDR3 sequence is CASSPTGANTGELFF. The CDR3 DNA sequence: TGTGCCAGCAGCCCTACTGGTGCGAACACCGGGGAGCTGTTTTTT.

This clonotype was found many times. As DNA, the CDR3 is TGTGCCAGCAGTTACAGGGTCGGTGAAGCTTTCTTT. The encoded protein is CASSYRVGEAFF. The chain employs TRBV2 and TRBJ1-1; maybe TRBD1 (6 bases). CDR3 length equals 12 residues. Trimming stripped 5 bases from V and 7 bases from J, with 11 bases between. Germline CDR1 SNHLY, CDR2 FYNNEI.

The V gene is TRBV6-1, the J gene TRBJ2-1; D gene ambiguous. CDR3 length equals 13 residues. V dropped 1 base and J dropped 8 bases, with 9 bases sitting between them. From germline, CDR1 is MNHNS and CDR2 SASEGT. CDR3 loop: CASSEGSNDEQFF. In nucleotides, the CDR3 is TGTGCCAGCAGTGAAGGTTCTAACGATGAGCAGTTCTTC.

Many counts were recorded for this clonotype. The genes are TRBV2 and TRBJ2-1; D is possibly TRBD1 (5 bases). This CDR3 comprises 12 residues. V gave up 7 bases and J gave up 6 bases, with 10 bases separating them. Germline V gene data show CDR1 as SNHLY and CDR2 as FYNNEI. CDR3 DNA: TGTGCCAGCAAGGGGTTTGGCAATGAGCAGTTCTTC. It yields the protein CASKGFGNEQFF.

This clonotype was detected ten times or more. The V call is TRBV24-1, the J call TRBJ2-2; 7 positions match TRBD1. The V and J ends lost 8 bases and 4 bases, in that order; junction bases with no gene match: 3. The CDR3 length is 13 residues. Germline V CDR1 and CDR2: KGHDR, SFDVKD. The chain's CDR3 is CATKDRSTGELFF. DNA of the CDR3: TGTGCCACCAAGGACAGGAGCACCGGGGAGCTGTTTTTT.